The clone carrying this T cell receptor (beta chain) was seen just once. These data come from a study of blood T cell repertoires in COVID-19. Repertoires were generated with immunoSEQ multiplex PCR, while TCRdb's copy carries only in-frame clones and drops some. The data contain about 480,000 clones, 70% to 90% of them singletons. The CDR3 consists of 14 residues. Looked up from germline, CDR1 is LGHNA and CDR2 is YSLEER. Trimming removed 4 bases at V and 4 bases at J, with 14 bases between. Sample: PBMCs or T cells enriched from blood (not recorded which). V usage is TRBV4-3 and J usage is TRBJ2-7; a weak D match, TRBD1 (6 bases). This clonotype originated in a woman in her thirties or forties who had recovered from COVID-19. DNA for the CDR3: TGCGCCAGCAGCCCAGTGGACAGATCATACGAGCAGTACTTC. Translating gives CASSPVDRSYEQYF.